The T cell receptor beta chain under discussion was sequenced for a study of long-term antiretroviral therapy in people with HIV. Investigators performed immunoSEQ version v3.0 at survey level. Method: immunoSEQ multiplex PCR; TCRdb's copy keeps in-frame clones and lacks some. In the table there are fewer than 25,000 clones, about 85% of which are singletons. CDR1 MNHNY and CDR2 SVGAGI come from the germline V gene (reference sequence). The trim removed 4 bases at V and 0 bases at J, leaving 7 bases unmatched. The length of the CDR3 is 16 residues. This specimen consisted of unsorted PBMCs, obtained 1.9 years after starting antiretroviral therapy. This clonotype was sampled from a woman aged 45-65 years with HIV. The chain uses TRBV6-6 and TRBJ2-3; 7 bases fit TRBD1. CDR3 nucleotide sequence: TGTGCCAGCAGTTGGTTCGGACAGGTCAGCACAGATACGCAGTATTTT. It translates to CASSWFGQVSTDTQYF.